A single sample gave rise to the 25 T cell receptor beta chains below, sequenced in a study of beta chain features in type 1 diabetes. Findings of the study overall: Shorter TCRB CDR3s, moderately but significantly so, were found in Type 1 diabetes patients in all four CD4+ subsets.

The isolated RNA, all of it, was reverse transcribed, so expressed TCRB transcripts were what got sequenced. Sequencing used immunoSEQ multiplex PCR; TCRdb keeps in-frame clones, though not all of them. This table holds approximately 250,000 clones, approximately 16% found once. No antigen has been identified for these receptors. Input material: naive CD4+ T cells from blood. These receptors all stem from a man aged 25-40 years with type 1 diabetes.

CDR3 nucleotides: TGTGCCATCAGTGGTACTAGCGGGAGAAATAGCGAGCAGTACTTC. It translates to CAISGTSGRNSEQYF. The genes are TRBV10-3 and TRBJ2-7, with TRBD2 matching over 11 bases. The CDR3 totals 15 residues. Germline CDR1 and CDR2: ENHRY and SYGVKD. Trimming cost V 4 bases and J 6 bases; bases outside gene matches: 8.

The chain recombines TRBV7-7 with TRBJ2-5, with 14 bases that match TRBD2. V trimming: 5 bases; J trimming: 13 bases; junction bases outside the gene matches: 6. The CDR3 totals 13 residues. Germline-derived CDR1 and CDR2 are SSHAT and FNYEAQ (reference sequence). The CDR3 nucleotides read TGTGCCAGCAGCCCGGGACTAGCGGGAGTGCGGTACTTC. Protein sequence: CASSPGLAGVRYF.

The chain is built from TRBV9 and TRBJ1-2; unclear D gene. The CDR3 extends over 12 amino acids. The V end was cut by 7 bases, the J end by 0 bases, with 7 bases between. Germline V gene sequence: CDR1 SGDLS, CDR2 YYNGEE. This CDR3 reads CASSGPNYGYTF. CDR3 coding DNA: TGTGCCAGCTCGGGCCCTAACTATGGCTACACCTTC.

The CDR3 DNA reads TGTGCCAGCAGCCACGGGACAGGGCCATACAATGAGCAGTTCTTC. Its protein is CASSHGTGPYNEQFF. V is TRBV6-1 and J is TRBJ2-1, with 9 bases matching TRBD1. The trim removed 6 bases at V and 4 bases at J, leaving 7 bases unmatched. The germline V gene has CDR1 MNHNS and CDR2 SASEGT. The length of the CDR3 is 15 residues.

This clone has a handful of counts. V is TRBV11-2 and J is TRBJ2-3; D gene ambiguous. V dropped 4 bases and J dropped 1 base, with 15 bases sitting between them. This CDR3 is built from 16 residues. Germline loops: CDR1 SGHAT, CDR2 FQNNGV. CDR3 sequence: CASSSWTGWGTDTQYF. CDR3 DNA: TGTGCCAGCAGCTCATGGACCGGTTGGGGCACAGATACGCAGTATTTT.

CDR3 DNA sequence: TGTGCCAGCAGTGCTCCCGGGGGAATCACTGAAGCTTTCTTT. It is translated as CASSAPGGITEAFF. The chain has TRBV6-5 and TRBJ1-1, with D perhaps matching TRBD1 (5 bases). Germline V CDR1 and CDR2: MNHEY, SVGAGI. This CDR3 has 14 residues. Trimming removed 5 bases from V and 4 bases from J, with 14 bases in between.

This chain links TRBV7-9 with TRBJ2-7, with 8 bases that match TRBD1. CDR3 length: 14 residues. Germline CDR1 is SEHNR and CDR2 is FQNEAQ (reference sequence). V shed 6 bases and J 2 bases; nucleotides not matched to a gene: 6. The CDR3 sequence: CASRARDRPYEQYF. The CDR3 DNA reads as TGTGCCAGCAGGGCCCGGGACAGGCCCTACGAGCAGTACTTC. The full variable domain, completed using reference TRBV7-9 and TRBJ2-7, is DTGVSQNPRHKITKRGQNVTFRCDPISEHNRLYWYRQTLGQGPEFLTYFQNEAQLEKSRLLSDRFSAERPKGSFSTLEIQRTEQGDSAMYLCASRARDRPYEQYFGPGTRLTVT.

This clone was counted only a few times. The CDR3 nucleotides are TGTGCCAGCAGGACAGGGGCAGATACGCAGTATTTT. Its translation: CASRTGADTQYF. This chain connects TRBV2 to TRBJ2-3; the match to TRBD1 covers 8 bases. V shed 6 bases and J 4 bases; nucleotides not matched to a gene: 0. CDR3 size: 12 residues. Germline V CDR1 and CDR2: SNHLY, FYNNEI.

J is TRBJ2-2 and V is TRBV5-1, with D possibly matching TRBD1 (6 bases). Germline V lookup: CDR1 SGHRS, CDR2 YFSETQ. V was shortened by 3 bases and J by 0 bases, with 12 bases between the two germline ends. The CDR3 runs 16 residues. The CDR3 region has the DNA TGCGCCAGCAGCTGGACAGCTTATACGAACACCGGGGAGCTGTTTTTT. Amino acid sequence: CASSWTAYTNTGELFF. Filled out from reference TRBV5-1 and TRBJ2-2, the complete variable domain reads KAGVTQTPRYLIKTRGQQVTLSCSPISGHRSVSWYQQTPGQGLQFLFEYFSETQRNKGNFPGRFSGRQFSNSRSEMNVSTLELGDSALYLCASSWTAYTNTGELFFGEGSRLTVL.

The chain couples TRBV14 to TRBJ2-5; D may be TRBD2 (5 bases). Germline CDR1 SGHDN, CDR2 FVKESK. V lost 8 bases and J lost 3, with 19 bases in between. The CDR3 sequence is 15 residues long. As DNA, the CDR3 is TGTGCCAGCGAGGGTAACTTATTGTTGGAAGAGACCCAGTACTTC. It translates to CASEGNLLLEETQYF.

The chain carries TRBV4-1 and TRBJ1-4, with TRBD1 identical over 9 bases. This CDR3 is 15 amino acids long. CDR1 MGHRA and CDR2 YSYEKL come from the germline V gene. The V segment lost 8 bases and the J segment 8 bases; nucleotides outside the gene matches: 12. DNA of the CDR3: TGCGCCAGCGTGGATCCACAGGGGGCAGGGGAAAAACTGTTTTTT. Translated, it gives CASVDPQGAGEKLFF.

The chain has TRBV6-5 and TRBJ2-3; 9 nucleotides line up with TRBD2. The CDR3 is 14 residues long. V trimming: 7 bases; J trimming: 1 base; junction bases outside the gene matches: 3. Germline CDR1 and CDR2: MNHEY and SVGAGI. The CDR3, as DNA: TGTGCCAGCATGTTAGCGGGGGGCACAGATACGCAGTATTTT. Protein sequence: CASMLAGGTDTQYF.

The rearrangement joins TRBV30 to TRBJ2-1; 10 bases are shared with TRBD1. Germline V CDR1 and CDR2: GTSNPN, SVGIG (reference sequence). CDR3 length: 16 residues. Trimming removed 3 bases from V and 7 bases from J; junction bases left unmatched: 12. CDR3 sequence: CAWSFPGDRGYNEQFF. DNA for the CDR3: TGTGCCTGGAGCTTTCCCGGGGACAGGGGATATAATGAGCAGTTCTTC. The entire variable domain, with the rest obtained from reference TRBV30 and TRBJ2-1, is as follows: SQTIHQWPATLVQPVGSPLSLECTVEGTSNPNLYWYRQAAGRGLQLLFYSVGIGQISSEVPQNLSASRPQDRQFILSSKKLLLSDSGFYLCAWSFPGDRGYNEQFFGPGTRLTVL.

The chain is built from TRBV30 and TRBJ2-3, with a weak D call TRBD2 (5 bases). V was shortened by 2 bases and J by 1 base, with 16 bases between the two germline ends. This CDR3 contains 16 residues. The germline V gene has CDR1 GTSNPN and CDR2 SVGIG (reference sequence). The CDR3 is CAWSPLSSTRTDTQYF. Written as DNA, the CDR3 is TGTGCCTGGAGTCCCTTGTCTAGCACTCGCACAGATACGCAGTATTTT.

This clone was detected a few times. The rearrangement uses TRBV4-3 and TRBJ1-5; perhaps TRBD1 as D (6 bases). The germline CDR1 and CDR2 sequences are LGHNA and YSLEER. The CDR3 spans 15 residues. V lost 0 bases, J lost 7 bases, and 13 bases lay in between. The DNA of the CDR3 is TGCGCCAGCAGCCAAGATCCGGCAGGGGAGCAGCCCCAGCATTTT. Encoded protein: CASSQDPAGEQPQHF.

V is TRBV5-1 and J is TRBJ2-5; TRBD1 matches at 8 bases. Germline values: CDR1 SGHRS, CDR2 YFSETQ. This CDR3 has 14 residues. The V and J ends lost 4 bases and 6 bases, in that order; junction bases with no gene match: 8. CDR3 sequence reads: CASSALDREQTQYF. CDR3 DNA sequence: TGCGCCAGCAGCGCGTTGGACAGGGAGCAGACCCAGTACTTC.

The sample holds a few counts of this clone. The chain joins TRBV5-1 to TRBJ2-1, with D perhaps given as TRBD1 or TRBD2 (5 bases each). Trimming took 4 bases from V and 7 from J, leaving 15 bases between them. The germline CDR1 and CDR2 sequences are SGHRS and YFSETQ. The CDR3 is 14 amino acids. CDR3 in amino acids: CASSPARGGNEQFF. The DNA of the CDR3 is TGCGCCAGCAGCCCCGCCCGGGGCGGGAATGAGCAGTTCTTC.

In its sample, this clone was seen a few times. DNA of the CDR3: TGTGCCAGCAGCGTAGCTACAGGGATGGAAGAGACCCAGTACTTC. Its protein product is CASSVATGMEETQYF. This sequence joins TRBV9 and TRBJ2-5, with D tentatively TRBD1 (6 bases). This CDR3 comprises 15 residues. Germline V gene data show CDR1 as SGDLS and CDR2 as YYNGEE. V gave up 0 bases and J gave up 3 bases, with 12 bases separating them.

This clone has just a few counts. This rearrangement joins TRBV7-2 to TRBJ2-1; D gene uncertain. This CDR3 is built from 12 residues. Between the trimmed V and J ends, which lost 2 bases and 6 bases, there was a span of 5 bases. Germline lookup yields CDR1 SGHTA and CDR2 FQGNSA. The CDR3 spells CASSLRSNEQFF. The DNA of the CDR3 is TGTGCCAGCAGCTTAAGAAGCAATGAGCAGTTCTTC. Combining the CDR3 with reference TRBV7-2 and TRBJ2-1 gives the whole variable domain GAGVSQSPSNKVTEKGKDVELRCDPISGHTALYWYRQSLGQGLEFLIYFQGNSAPDKSGLPSDRFSAERTGGSVSTLTIQRTQQEDSAVYLCASSLRSNEQFFGPGTRLTVL.

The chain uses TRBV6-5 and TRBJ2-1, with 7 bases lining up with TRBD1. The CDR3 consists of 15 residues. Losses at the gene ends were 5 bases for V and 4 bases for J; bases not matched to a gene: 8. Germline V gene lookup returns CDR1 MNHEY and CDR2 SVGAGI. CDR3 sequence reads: CASSRQGVGYNEQFF. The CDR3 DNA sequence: TGTGCCAGCAGTCGACAGGGAGTGGGATACAATGAGCAGTTCTTC.

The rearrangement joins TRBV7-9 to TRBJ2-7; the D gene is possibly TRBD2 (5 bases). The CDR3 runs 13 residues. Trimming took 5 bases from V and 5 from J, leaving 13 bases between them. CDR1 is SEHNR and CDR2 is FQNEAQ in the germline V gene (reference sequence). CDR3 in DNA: TGTGCCAGCAGCCTCGGACTGGCAAACGAGCAGTACTTC. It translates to CASSLGLANEQYF.

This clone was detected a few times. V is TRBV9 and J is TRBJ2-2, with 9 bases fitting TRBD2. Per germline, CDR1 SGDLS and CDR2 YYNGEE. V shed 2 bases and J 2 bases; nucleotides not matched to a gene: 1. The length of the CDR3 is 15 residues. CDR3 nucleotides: TGTGCCAGCAGCGTTAGCGGGAGAAACACCGGGGAGCTGTTTTTT. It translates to CASSVSGRNTGELFF.

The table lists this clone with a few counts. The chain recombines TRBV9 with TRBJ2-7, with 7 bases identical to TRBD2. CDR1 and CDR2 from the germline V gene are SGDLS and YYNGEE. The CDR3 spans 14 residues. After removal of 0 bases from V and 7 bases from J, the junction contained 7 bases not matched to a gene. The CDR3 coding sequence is TGTGCCAGCAGCGTAGGACTAGCAAATGCGGAGCAGTACTTC. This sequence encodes CASSVGLANAEQYF.

The DNA for the CDR3 is TGCAGCGCCAAAATCCATGATACGCAGTATTTT. This encodes CSAKIHDTQYF. This chain links TRBV29-1 with TRBJ2-3; no clear D gene. The CDR3 runs to 11 residues. The V gene's germline CDR1 is SQVTM and CDR2 ANQGSEA. The V gene lost 7 bases and the J gene lost 6 bases, with 11 bases spanning the gap.

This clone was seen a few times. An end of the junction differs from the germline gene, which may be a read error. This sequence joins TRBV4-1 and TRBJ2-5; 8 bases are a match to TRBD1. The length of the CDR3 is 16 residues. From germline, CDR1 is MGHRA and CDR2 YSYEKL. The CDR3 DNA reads TGTGCCAGCAGCCAAGGAGAACAGGGGGGCTGGGAGACCCAGTACTTC. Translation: CASSQGEQGGWETQYF.